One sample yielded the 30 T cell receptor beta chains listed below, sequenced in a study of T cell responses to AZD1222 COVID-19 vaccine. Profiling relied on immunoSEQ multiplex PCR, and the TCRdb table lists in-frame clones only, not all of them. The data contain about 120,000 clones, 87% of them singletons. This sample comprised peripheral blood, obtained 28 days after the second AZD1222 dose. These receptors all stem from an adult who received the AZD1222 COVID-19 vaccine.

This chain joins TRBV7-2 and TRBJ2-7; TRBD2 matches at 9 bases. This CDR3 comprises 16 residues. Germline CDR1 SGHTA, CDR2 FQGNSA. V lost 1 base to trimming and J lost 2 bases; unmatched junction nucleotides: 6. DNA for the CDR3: TGTGCCAGCAGCTTAGAGGGGACTAGCAGGACCTACGAGCAGTACTTC. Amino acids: CASSLEGTSRTYEQYF.

CDR3: CASSLGTENEKLFF. CDR3 nucleotides: TGCGCCAGCAGCCTTGGGACAGAGAATGAAAAACTGTTTTTT. This chain links TRBV4-3 with TRBJ1-4; 7 nucleotides line up with TRBD1. Germline CDR1 LGHNA, CDR2 YSLEER. CDR3 length: 14 amino acids. Trimming took 4 bases from V and 5 from J; bases not matched to a gene: 4.

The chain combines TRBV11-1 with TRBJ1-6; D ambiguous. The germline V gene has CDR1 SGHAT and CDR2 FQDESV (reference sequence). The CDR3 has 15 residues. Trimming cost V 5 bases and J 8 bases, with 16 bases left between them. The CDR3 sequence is CASSLGTWEDSPLHF. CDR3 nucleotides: TGTGCCAGCAGCCTAGGAACATGGGAAGATTCACCCCTCCACTTT.

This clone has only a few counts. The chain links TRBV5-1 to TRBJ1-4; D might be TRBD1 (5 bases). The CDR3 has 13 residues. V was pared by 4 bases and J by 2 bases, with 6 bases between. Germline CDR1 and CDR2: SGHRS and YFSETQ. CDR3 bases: TGCGCCAGCAGCCGGGACACTAATGAAAAACTGTTTTTT. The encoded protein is CASSRDTNEKLFF. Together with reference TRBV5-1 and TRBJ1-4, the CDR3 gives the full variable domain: KAGVTQTPRYLIKTRGQQVTLSCSPISGHRSVSWYQQTPGQGLQFLFEYFSETQRNKGNFPGRFSGRQFSNSRSEMNVSTLELGDSALYLCASSRDTNEKLFFGSGTQLSVL.

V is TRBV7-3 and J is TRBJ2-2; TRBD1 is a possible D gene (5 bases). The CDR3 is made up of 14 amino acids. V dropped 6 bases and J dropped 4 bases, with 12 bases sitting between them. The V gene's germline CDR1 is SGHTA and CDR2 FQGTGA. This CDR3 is CASRTDSLTGELFF. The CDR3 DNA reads TGTGCCAGCAGAACCGACAGCCTCACCGGGGAGCTGTTTTTT.

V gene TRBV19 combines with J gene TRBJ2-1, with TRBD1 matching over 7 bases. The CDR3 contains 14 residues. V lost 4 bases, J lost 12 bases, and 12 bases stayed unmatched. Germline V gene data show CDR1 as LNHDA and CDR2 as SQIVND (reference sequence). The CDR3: CASSNRDSPLGQFF. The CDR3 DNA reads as TGTGCCAGTAGTAACCGGGACAGTCCCCTCGGGCAGTTCTTC.

CDR3 region: CSARVADTQYF. Here the CDR3 DNA reads TGCAGTGCTAGAGTTGCCGATACGCAGTATTTT. The chain has TRBV20-1 and TRBJ2-3; D uncertain. The ends were cut back, 1 base at V and 6 bases at J, with 5 bases in the middle. CDR3 size: 11 residues. Per the germline V gene, CDR1 is DFQATT and CDR2 is SNEGSKA (reference sequence).

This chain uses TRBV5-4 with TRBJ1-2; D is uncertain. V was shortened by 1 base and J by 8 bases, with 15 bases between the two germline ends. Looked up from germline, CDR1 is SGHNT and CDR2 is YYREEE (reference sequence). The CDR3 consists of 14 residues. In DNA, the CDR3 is TGTGCCAGCAGCTTGTGGGGAGGCGGTCCGGGCTACACCTTC. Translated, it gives CASSLWGGGPGYTF.

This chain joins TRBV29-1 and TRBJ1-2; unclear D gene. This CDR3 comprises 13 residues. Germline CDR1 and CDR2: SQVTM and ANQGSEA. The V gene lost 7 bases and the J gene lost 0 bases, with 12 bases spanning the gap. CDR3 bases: TGCAGCGCTCAACTGGGTGCTAACTATGGCTACACCTTC. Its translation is CSAQLGANYGYTF.

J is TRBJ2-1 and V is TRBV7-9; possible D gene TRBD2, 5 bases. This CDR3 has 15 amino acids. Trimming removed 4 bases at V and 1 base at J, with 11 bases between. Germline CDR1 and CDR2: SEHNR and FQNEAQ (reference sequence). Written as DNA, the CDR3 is TGTGCCAGCAGCTCCGGGATTCGTTCCTACAATGAGCAGTTCTTC. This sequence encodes CASSSGIRSYNEQFF.

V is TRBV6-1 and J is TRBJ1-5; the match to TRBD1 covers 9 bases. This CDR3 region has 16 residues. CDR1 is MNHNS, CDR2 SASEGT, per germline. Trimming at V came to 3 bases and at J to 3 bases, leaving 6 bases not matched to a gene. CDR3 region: CASSDRTGAINQPQHF. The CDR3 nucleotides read TGTGCCAGCAGTGATCGGACAGGGGCCATCAATCAGCCCCAGCATTTT.

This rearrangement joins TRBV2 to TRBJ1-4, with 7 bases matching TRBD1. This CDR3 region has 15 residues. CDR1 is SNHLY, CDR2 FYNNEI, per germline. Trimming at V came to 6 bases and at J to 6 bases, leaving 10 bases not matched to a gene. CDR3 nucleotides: TGTGCCAGCAGGGGGACAGTGGGGTCGGATGAAAAACTGTTTTTT. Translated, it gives CASRGTVGSDEKLFF.

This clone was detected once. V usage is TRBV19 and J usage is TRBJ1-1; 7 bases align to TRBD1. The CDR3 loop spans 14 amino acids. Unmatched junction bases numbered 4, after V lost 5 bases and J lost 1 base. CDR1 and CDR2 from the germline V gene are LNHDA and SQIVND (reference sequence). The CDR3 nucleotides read TGTGCCAGTAGTCCAAGGACAGGGAACACTGAAGCTTTCTTT. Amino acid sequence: CASSPRTGNTEAFF.

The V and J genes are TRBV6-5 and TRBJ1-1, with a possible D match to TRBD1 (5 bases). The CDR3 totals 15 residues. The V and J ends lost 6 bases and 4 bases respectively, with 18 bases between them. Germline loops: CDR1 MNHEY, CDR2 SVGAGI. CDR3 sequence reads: CASRAQGALSTEAFF. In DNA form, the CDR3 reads TGTGCCAGCAGGGCTCAGGGAGCCCTGAGCACTGAAGCTTTCTTT.

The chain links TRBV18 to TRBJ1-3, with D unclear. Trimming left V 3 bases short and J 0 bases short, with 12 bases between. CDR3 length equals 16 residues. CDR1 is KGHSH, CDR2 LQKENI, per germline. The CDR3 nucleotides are TGTGCCAGCTCACCCTCCGGACCCGCCTCTGGAAACACCATATATTTT. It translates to CASSPSGPASGNTIYF.

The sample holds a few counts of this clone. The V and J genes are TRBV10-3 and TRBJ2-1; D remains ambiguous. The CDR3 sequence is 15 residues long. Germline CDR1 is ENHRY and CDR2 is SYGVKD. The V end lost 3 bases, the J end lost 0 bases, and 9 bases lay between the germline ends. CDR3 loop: CAISESRSSYNEQFF. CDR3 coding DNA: TGTGCCATCAGTGAATCCCGGAGCTCCTACAATGAGCAGTTCTTC.

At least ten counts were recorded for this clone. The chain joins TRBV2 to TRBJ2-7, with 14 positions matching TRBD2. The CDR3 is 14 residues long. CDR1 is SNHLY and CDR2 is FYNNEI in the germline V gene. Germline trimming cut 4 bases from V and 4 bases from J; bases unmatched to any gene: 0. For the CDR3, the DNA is TGTGCCAGCAGTGGACTAGCGGGGGGGTACGAGCAGTACTTC. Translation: CASSGLAGGYEQYF.

In nucleotides, the CDR3 is TGTGCCAGCAGGGCCAGGGGGAACACTGAAGCTTTCTTT. Amino acid sequence: CASRARGNTEAFF. The rearrangement uses TRBV6-5 and TRBJ1-1; perhaps TRBD1 as D (6 bases). Per the germline V gene, CDR1 is MNHEY and CDR2 is SVGAGI. This CDR3 region has 13 residues. V lost 6 bases to trimming and J lost 1 base, with 9 bases between them.

The CDR3 region is CASSSQGGATGEQFF. The CDR3 nucleotides read TGTGCCAGCAGTTCTCAGGGGGGGGCTACAGGTGAGCAGTTCTTC. This chain connects TRBV27 to TRBJ2-1, with D possibly being TRBD1 or TRBD2 (7 bases each). The CDR3 is 15 amino acids. Trimming shortened V by 4 bases and J by 9 bases, and 19 bases separated the two germline ends. Germline assignment: CDR1 MNHEY and CDR2 SMNVEV (reference sequence).

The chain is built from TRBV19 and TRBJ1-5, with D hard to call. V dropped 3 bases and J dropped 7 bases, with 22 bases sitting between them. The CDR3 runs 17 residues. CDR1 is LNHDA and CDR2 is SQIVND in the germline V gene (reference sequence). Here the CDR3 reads CASSMSFRAVVGQPQHF. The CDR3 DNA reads TGTGCCAGTAGTATGTCGTTTCGGGCAGTCGTAGGGCAGCCCCAGCATTTT.

The CDR3: CASSDSKVGSAYEQYF. The CDR3, as DNA: TGCGCCAGCAGTGATAGTAAGGTCGGATCCGCCTACGAGCAGTACTTC. The chain uses TRBV10-1 and TRBJ2-7; D ambiguous. Germline lookup yields CDR1 WNHNN and CDR2 SYGVQD (reference sequence). V was clipped by 3 bases and J by 2 bases, with 17 bases between them. This CDR3 is 16 amino acids long.

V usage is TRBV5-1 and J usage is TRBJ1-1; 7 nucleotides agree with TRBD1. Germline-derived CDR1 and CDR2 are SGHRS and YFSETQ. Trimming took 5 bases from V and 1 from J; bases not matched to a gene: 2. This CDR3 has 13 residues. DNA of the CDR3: TGCGCCAGCAGGGGGACAGCGAACACTGAAGCTTTCTTT. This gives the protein CASRGTANTEAFF.

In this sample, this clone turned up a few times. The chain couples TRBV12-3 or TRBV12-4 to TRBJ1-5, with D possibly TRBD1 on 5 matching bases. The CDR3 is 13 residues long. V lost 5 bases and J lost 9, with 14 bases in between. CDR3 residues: CASSAGAARPQHF. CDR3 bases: TGTGCCAGCAGTGCCGGGGCCGCGCGGCCCCAGCATTTT.

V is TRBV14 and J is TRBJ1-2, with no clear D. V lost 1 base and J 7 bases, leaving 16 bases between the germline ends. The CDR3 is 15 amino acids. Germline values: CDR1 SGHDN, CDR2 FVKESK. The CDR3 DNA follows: TGTGCCAGCAGCCAAGGTCGAGCCCAGAGGATTGGCTACACCTTC. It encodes CASSQGRAQRIGYTF.

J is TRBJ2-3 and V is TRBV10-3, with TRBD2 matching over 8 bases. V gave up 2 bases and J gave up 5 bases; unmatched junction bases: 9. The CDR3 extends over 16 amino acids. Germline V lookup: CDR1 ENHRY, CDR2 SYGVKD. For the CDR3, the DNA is TGTGCCATCAGTGAGCGACTAGCCGGGGGGGGAGATACGCAGTATTTT. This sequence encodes CAISERLAGGGDTQYF.

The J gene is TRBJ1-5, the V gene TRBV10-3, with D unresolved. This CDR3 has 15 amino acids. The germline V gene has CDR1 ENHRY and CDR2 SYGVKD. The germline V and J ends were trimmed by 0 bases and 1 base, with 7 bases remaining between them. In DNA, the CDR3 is TGTGCCATCAGTGAGTCGGCGGACAGCAATCAGCCCCAGCATTTT. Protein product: CAISESADSNQPQHF.

The CDR3 sequence is CASSIGPARGNEQFF. CDR3 coding DNA: TGTGCCAGTAGTATTGGACCCGCACGGGGCAATGAGCAGTTCTTC. The chain couples TRBV19 to TRBJ2-1; maybe TRBD2 (5 bases). CDR1 is LNHDA and CDR2 is SQIVND in the germline V gene (reference sequence). The CDR3 totals 15 residues. Deletions cut 3 bases from V and 6 bases from J, with 15 bases between.

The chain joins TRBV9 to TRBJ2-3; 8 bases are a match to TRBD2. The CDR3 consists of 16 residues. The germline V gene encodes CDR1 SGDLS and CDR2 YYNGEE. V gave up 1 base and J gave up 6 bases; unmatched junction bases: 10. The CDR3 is CASSVLSGAQVDTQYF. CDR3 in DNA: TGTGCCAGCAGCGTACTTAGCGGGGCACAGGTGGATACGCAGTATTTT.

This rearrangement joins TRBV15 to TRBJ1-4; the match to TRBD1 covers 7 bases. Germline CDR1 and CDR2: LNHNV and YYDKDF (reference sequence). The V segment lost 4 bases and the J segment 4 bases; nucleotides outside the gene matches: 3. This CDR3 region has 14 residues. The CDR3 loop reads CATSKDRSNEKLFF. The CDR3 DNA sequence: TGTGCCACCAGCAAGGACAGGAGTAATGAAAAACTGTTTTTT.

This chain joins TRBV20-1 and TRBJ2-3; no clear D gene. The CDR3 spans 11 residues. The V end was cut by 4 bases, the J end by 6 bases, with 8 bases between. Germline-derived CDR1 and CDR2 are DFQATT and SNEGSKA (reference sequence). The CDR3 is CSANIGDTQYF. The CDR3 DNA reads TGCAGTGCTAATATAGGTGATACGCAGTATTTT.